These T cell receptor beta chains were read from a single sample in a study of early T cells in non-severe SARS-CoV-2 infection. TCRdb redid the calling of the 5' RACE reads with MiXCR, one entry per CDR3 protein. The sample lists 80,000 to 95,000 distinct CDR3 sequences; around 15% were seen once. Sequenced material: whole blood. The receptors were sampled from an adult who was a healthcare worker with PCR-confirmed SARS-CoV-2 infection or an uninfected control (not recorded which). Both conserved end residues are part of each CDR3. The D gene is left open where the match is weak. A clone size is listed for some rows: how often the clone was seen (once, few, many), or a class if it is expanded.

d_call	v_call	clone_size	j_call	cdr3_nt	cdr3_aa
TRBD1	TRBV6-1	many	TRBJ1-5	TGTGCCAGCAGTGAAAGGTCGACAGGGGCGTTCAATCAGCCCCAGCATTTT	CASSERSTGAFNQPQHF
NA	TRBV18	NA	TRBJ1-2	TGTGCCAGCTCACCAGAGTCTAACTATGGCTACACCTTC	CASSPESNYGYTF
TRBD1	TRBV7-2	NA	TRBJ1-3	TGTGCCAGCAGCTCCAGGGGGAGCAGTGGAAACACCATATATTTT	CASSSRGSSGNTIYF
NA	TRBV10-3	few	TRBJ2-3	TGTGCCATCAGTGAGCGGGTAGCCAGCACAGATACGCAGTATTTT	CAISERVASTDTQYF
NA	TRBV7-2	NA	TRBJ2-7	TGTGCCAGCAGCTTATTATCCGACGGTGAGCAGTACTTC	CASSLLSDGEQYF
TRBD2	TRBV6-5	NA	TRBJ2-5	TGTGCCAGCAGTCGGCTAGCGGGGGTTCAAGAGACCCAGTACTTC	CASSRLAGVQETQYF
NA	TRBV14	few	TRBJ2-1	TGTGCCAGCAGCCAAGATCTCGGGCCCCCGATCAATGAGCAGTTCTTC	CASSQDLGPPINEQFF
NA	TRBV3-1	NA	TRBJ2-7	TGTGCCAGCAGGCCTTCGGGCGGATCCTACGAGCAGTACTTC	CASRPSGGSYEQYF
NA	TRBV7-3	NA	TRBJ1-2	TGTGCCAGCAGCTCAGGAGGTGGAGGAGGCTACACCTTC	CASSSGGGGGYTF
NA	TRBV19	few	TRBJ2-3	TGTGCCAGTAGTATGAAATGGATAACCTTCCTCACAGATACGCAGTATTTT	CASSMKWITFLTDTQYF
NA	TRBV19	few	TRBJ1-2	TGTGCCAGTCTCCGGGACGAGGGGGGCGGCTATGGCTACACCTTC	CASLRDEGGGYGYTF
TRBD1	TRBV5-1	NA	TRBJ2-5	TGCGCCAGCAGCTTGCGGGACAGGGACTCCCCCCAGTACTTC	CASSLRDRDSPQYF
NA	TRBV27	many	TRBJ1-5	TGTGCCAGCGGTTATAGCAATCAGCCCCAGCATTTT	CASGYSNQPQHF
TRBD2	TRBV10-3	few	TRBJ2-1	TGTGCCATCAGTGAGGTCGCCGGGGGGGGCTACAATGAGCAGTTCTTC	CAISEVAGGGYNEQFF
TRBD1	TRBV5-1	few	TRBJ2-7	TGCGCCAGCAGCTTGGTAGGGACAGGGGGAGGCGAGCAGTACTTC	CASSLVGTGGGEQYF
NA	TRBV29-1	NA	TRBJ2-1	TGCAGCGTTATCGTGGGGAACCCCTACAATGAGCAGTTCTTC	CSVIVGNPYNEQFF
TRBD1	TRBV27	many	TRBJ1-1	TGTGCCAGCAGTCTGGACAGGGGGCTGGCAGCTTTCTTT	CASSLDRGLAAFF
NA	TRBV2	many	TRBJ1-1	TGTGCCAGCAGTGAAGCGAGGACAGCATTTGAAGCTTTCTTT	CASSEARTAFEAFF
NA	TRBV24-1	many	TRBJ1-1	TGTGCCACCAGTGATCCCCCGTTGGTGAGCCTTAGCACCGAAGCTTTCTTT	CATSDPPLVSLSTEAFF
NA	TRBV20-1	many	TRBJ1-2	TGCAGTGCTAGAGGCGGACAGAGCCAGGCCTATGGCTACACCTTC	CSARGGQSQAYGYTF
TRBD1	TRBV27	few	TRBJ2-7	TGTGCCAGCGGGTATGGGACAGACTACGAGCAGTACTTC	CASGYGTDYEQYF
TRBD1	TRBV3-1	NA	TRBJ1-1	TGTGCCAGCAGCCAAAACAGGGGAAGGACTGAAGCTTTCTTT	CASSQNRGRTEAFF
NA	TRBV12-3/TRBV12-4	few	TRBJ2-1	TGTGCCAGCAGTTTCCTTTTCGGGGGAAATGAGCAGTTCTTC	CASSFLFGGNEQFF
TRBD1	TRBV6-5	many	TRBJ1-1	TGTGCCAGCAGTTACTCGCGGGACAGGGCAAATGAAGCTTTCTTT	CASSYSRDRANEAFF
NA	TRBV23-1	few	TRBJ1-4	TGCGCCAGCAGTCAATCGGAGGGGAAGGATGAAAAACTGTTTTTT	CASSQSEGKDEKLFF
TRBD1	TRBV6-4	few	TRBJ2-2	TGTGCCAGCAGTGACGGGGACAGGGGGCACACCGGGGAGCTGTTTTTT	CASSDGDRGHTGELFF
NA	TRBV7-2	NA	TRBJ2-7	TGTGCCAGCAGCTGGCTAGCGCCTGGGACCTACGAGCAGTACTTC	CASSWLAPGTYEQYF
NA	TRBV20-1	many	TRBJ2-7	TGCAGTGCAAGTGGGGGGTTCTACGAGCAGTACTTC	CSASGGFYEQYF
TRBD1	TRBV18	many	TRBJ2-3	TGTGCCAGCTCAGCGGACAGGGGGCTGTCAGATACGCAGTATTTT	CASSADRGLSDTQYF
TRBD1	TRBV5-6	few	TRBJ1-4	TGTGCCAGCAGGCCGACAGGGATTAATGAAAAACTGTTTTTT	CASRPTGINEKLFF
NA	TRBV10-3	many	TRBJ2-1	TGTGCCATCAGGGGGGATGAGCAGTTCTTC	CAIRGDEQFF
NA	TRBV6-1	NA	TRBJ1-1	TGTGCCAGCATCGGCAGGGTAGGTGAAGCTTTCTTT	CASIGRVGEAFF
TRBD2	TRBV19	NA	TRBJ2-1	TGTGCCAGTAGTATAGGAGGCGGGGGAGATTACAATGAGCAGTTCTTC	CASSIGGGGDYNEQFF
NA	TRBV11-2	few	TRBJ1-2	TGTGCCAGCAGCACCGGGTTGAGAGCGTGGGGCTACACCTTC	CASSTGLRAWGYTF
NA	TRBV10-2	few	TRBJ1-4	TGCGCCAGCAGGCTTCAGCTTAATGAAAAACTGTTTTTT	CASRLQLNEKLFF
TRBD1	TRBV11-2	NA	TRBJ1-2	TGTGCCAGCAGCTTAGGTCCGCAGGGGGCGTCCTTCTATGGCTACACCTTC	CASSLGPQGASFYGYTF
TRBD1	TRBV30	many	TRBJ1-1	TGTGCCTGGAGGGCCACAGGGGGCGGGGGCACTGAAGCTTTCTTT	CAWRATGGGGTEAFF
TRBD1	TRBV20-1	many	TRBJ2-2	TGCAGTGCTAGAGATCTCTTAGCTACAGGGGACACCGGGGAGCTTTTTTTT	CSARDLLATGDTGELFF
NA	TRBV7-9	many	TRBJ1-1	TGTGCCAGCAGCTTAGGGTCGAACACTGAAGCTTTCTTT	CASSLGSNTEAFF
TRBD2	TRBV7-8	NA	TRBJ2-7	TGTGCCAGCAGCTATATAGCGGGTTCTGGCGAGCAGTACTTC	CASSYIAGSGEQYF
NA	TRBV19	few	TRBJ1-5	TGTGCCAGTAGTTCGTACAGGGATCAGCCCCAGCATTTT	CASSSYRDQPQHF
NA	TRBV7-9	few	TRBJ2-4	TGTGCCAGCAGCATCTCCTGGGGGGCGACAGAAGCCAAAAACATTCAGTACTTC	CASSISWGATEAKNIQYF
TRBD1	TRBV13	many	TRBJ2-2	TGTGCCAGCAGCTTAATCGGCAGGGGGCCGGGGGAGCTGTTTTTT	CASSLIGRGPGELFF
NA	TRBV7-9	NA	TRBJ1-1	TGTGCCAGCAGCTTCGGACCCCCGAACACTGAAGCTTTCTTT	CASSFGPPNTEAFF
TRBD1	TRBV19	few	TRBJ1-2	TGTGCCAGTATGCCTTGGGACAGGGGTACCAACTATGGCTACACCTTC	CASMPWDRGTNYGYTF
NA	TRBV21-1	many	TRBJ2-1	TGTGCCAGCAGCAAAGACGGGGACAGTCCCAATGAGCAGTTCTTC	CASSKDGDSPNEQFF
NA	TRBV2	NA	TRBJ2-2	TGTGCCAGCAGAGGTAACATCCCCGGGGAGCTGTTTTTT	CASRGNIPGELFF
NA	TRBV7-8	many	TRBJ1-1	TGTGCCAGCAGCTTATCACCTTTCGCTGAAGCTTTCTTT	CASSLSPFAEAFF